The next 6 T cell receptor beta chains were all read from a single sample in a study of radiotherapy plus CTLA-4 blockade in lung cancer. Here immunoSEQ multiplex PCR was the method, and the copy in TCRdb shows in-frame clones only, minus some. The profile covers roughly 15,000 clones, with 65% to 75% appearing a single time and approximately 53% taken by the ten largest. The starting material was peripheral blood, obtained from a patient treated with radiotherapy plus ipilimumab. The receptors originated from a human donor with non-small cell lung cancer whose response to radiotherapy plus ipilimumab could not be evaluated.

This clone was seen a handful of times. V gene TRBV10-1 combines with J gene TRBJ1-5, with a tentative D call TRBD1 (5 bases). This CDR3 is built from 16 residues. V was trimmed by 2 bases and J by 4 bases, leaving 15 bases between them. Germline loops: CDR1 WNHNN, CDR2 SYGVQD (reference sequence). DNA of the CDR3: TGCGCCAGCAGTGAGGGTAGAGACAGTCAGAATCAGCCCCAGCATTTT. It specifies CASSEGRDSQNQPQHF.

The rearrangement uses TRBV6-4 and TRBJ2-2, with 9 bases aligning to TRBD1. Germline-derived CDR1 and CDR2 are MRHNA and SNTAGT. With V trimmed by 4 bases and J by 4 bases, 4 bases remained unmatched. The CDR3 has 15 amino acids. CDR3 protein: CASSVRQGGTGELFF. In DNA form, the CDR3 reads TGTGCCAGCAGTGTACGACAGGGGGGCACCGGGGAGCTGTTTTTT.

In its sample, this clone was seen a few times. The chain is built from TRBV6-4 and TRBJ1-6; D gene unclear. The CDR3 sequence is 14 residues long. CDR1 is MRHNA and CDR2 is SNTAGT in the germline V gene. V dropped 1 base and J dropped 5 bases, with 6 bases sitting between them. The CDR3 DNA sequence: TGTGCCAGCAGTGACTACAGCCATAATTCACCCCTCCACTTT. Protein sequence: CASSDYSHNSPLHF.

This clone turned up a few times. The genes are TRBV6-1 and TRBJ2-3; 11 positions match TRBD2. The trim removed 1 base at V and 4 bases at J, leaving 1 base unmatched. Germline CDR1 reads MNHNS; CDR2 reads SASEGT. The CDR3 has 15 residues. The CDR3 is CASSEVSGGADTQYF. The CDR3 DNA sequence: TGTGCCAGCAGTGAAGTTAGCGGGGGGGCAGATACGCAGTATTTT.

The V call is TRBV27, the J call TRBJ1-3; tentatively, D is TRBD1 (6 bases). Germline CDR1 is MNHEY and CDR2 is SMNVEV (reference sequence). V lost 6 bases and J lost 0, with 9 bases in between. The length of the CDR3 is 14 residues. The CDR3 protein is CASRLTGSGNTIYF. The CDR3 DNA follows: TGTGCCAGCAGACTGACAGGCTCTGGAAACACCATATATTTT.

The sample holds a few counts of this clone. The chain recombines TRBV27 with TRBJ2-5, with 8 bases matching TRBD2. V dropped 6 bases and J dropped 2; count of bases not matched to a gene: 5. Germline CDR1 and CDR2: MNHEY and SMNVEV (reference sequence). The CDR3 loop spans 14 amino acids. The CDR3 loop is CASSPGGRQETQYF. The CDR3 bases are TGTGCCAGCAGCCCGGGAGGGAGGCAAGAGACCCAGTACTTC.